A single sample gave rise to the 22 T cell receptor beta chains below, sequenced in a study of identical twins. Via MiXCR, TCRdb re-called the 5' RACE reads, giving one row per CDR3 protein. The sample gives hundreds of thousands of distinct CDR3 sequences, roughly 20% of which show up once; roughly 13% is in the top ten. The same data also went into a second study, on T cells expressing NK-cell markers.

The sample was PBMCs. These receptors came from a young woman in good health.

J is TRBJ2-6 and V is TRBV5-1, with D unresolved. This CDR3 is built from 15 residues. Per the germline V gene, CDR1 is SGHRS and CDR2 is YFSETQ. V shed 3 bases and J shed 0 bases, with 7 bases lying between them. The CDR3 DNA reads TGCGCCAGCAGCTCCACCCTCTCTGGGGCCAACGTCCTGACTTTC. The encoded protein is CASSSTLSGANVLTF.

This clonotype has more than one count but fewer than ten. The CDR3 coding sequence is TGCAGCGTTGAAACGGATAGCGGGGAGACCCAGTACTTC. Its protein is CSVETDSGETQYF. This chain uses TRBV29-1 with TRBJ2-5; TRBD2 agrees at 7 bases. V shed 2 bases, J shed 5 bases, and the junction held 5 bases outside the gene matches. Germline-derived CDR1 and CDR2 are SQVTM and ANQGSEA. The CDR3 is made up of 13 amino acids.

The chain has TRBV12-3 or TRBV12-4 and TRBJ2-7; no clear D. The V and J ends lost 10 bases and 5 bases respectively, with 15 bases between them. The CDR3 runs 12 residues. The CDR3 DNA follows: TGTGCCACAGGCGTCGGCCTCAACGAGCAGTACTTC. This gives the protein CATGVGLNEQYF.

The chain combines TRBV6-5 with TRBJ2-3, with unresolved D. Trimming left V 2 bases short and J 2 bases short, with 8 bases between. The CDR3 is 14 residues long. Germline V gene sequence: CDR1 MNHEY, CDR2 SVGAGI. The CDR3 is CASSYVGFTDTQYF. CDR3 in DNA: TGTGCCAGCAGTTACGTAGGGTTCACAGATACGCAGTATTTT.

This clonotype was counted between two and nine times. V and J are TRBV2 and TRBJ2-1; the D is unclear. Trimming removed 4 bases from V and 3 bases from J, with 10 bases in between. Germline assignment: CDR1 SNHLY and CDR2 FYNNEI. This CDR3 is 14 amino acids long. CDR3 DNA: TGTGCCAGCAGTGTCTCTTTAAGCTACAATGAGCAGTTCTTC. This encodes CASSVSLSYNEQFF. The variable domain in full, completed from reference TRBV2 and TRBJ2-1, reads EPEVTQTPSHQVTQMGQEVILRCVPISNHLYFYWYRQILGQKVEFLVSFYNNEISEKSEIFDDQFSVERPDGSNFTLKIRSTKLEDSAMYFCASSVSLSYNEQFFGPGTRLTVL.

The chain recombines TRBV4-1 with TRBJ2-3; D not resolved. Germline loops: CDR1 MGHRA, CDR2 YSYEKL. The CDR3 has 12 amino acids. Trimming pared 2 bases from V and 5 bases from J, leaving 5 bases between. CDR3 protein: CASSQPQDTQYF. CDR3 coding DNA: TGCGCCAGCAGCCAACCCCAAGATACGCAGTATTTT.

This clonotype was observed a handful of times. The chain uses TRBV20-1 and TRBJ2-1, with D possibly called TRBD1 or TRBD2 (5 bases each). CDR1 is DFQATT and CDR2 is SNEGSKA in the germline V gene (reference sequence). Between the trimmed V and J ends, which lost 6 bases and 5 bases, there was a span of 20 bases. The CDR3 sequence is 15 residues long. In DNA form, the CDR3 reads TGCAGTGCCACCCGAAGTGTTCGGGGCGACAATGAGCAGTTCTTC. It yields the protein CSATRSVRGDNEQFF.

This clonotype was picked up a small number of times. This chain uses TRBV5-1 with TRBJ2-1, with D unclear. This CDR3 region has 13 residues. Germline assignment: CDR1 SGHRS and CDR2 YFSETQ. Deletions cut 4 bases from V and 5 bases from J, with 10 bases between. The CDR3 DNA reads TGCGCCAGCAGCCGAGGACCAAACAATGAGCAGTTCTTC. Protein product: CASSRGPNNEQFF.

This clonotype was seen at least ten times. J is TRBJ2-3 and V is TRBV7-2; D gene ambiguous. Germline values: CDR1 SGHTA, CDR2 FQGNSA. This CDR3 comprises 12 residues. Deletions cut 6 bases from V and 6 bases from J, with 10 bases between. CDR3 residues: CASSFSRDTQYF. The DNA of the CDR3 is TGTGCCAGCAGTTTCTCGAGGGATACGCAGTATTTT.

The chain joins TRBV15 to TRBJ2-7; 8 nucleotides align to TRBD2. The J segment lost 2 bases and the V segment lost 5 bases, leaving 11 bases of the junction unmatched. Per the germline V gene, CDR1 is LNHNV and CDR2 is YYDKDF (reference sequence). CDR3 length equals 16 residues. The CDR3, as DNA: TGTGCCACCAGCGGCCCCTCGGGAGCGGGAGCCTACGAGCAGTACTTC. This codes for CATSGPSGAGAYEQYF.

This clonotype was seen at least ten times. The V gene is TRBV12-3 or TRBV12-4, the J gene TRBJ1-6, with 10 bases matching TRBD1. Trimming removed 4 bases from V and 10 bases from J; junction bases left unmatched: 4. The CDR3 spans 14 residues. The CDR3 sequence: CASSSGQGKSPLHF. CDR3 in DNA: TGTGCCAGCAGTTCGGGACAGGGGAAGTCACCCCTCCACTTT.

This chain uses TRBV2 with TRBJ1-2; 7 bases line up with TRBD1. The germline CDR1 and CDR2 sequences are SNHLY and FYNNEI. Trimming removed 6 bases from V and 4 bases from J; junction bases left unmatched: 5. There are 13 residues in the CDR3. The CDR3 DNA reads TGTGCCAGCAGAACAGGGGAGGGCTATGGCTACACCTTC. Its translation is CASRTGEGYGYTF.

This clonotype was counted between two and nine times. The J gene is TRBJ2-4, the V gene TRBV6-2 or TRBV6-3, with a weak D call TRBD1 (6 bases). The CDR3 has 17 amino acids. Germline V gene sequence: CDR1 MNHEY, CDR2 SVGEGT. Between the trimmed V and J ends, which lost 2 bases and 1 base, there was a span of 15 bases. CDR3 in amino acids: CASSYPQGQYAKNIQYF. The CDR3 DNA is TGTGCCAGCAGTTACCCCCAGGGGCAGTACGCCAAAAACATTCAGTACTTC.

This clonotype came up a few times. The rearrangement links TRBV12-3 or TRBV12-4 to TRBJ2-5; D may correspond to TRBD1 or TRBD2 (6 bases each). V lost 8 bases to trimming and J lost 1 base, with 14 bases between them. The CDR3 has 14 amino acids. CDR3 sequence reads: CASSHKGGQETQYF. The CDR3 DNA follows: TGTGCCAGCTCCCACAAGGGGGGCCAAGAGACCCAGTACTTC.

The rearrangement joins TRBV5-1 to TRBJ1-1; D ambiguous. The CDR3 extends over 14 amino acids. Between the trimmed V and J ends, which lost 2 bases and 1 base, there was a span of 9 bases. The germline gives CDR1 SGHRS, CDR2 YFSETQ. The chain's CDR3 is CASSFDLQNTEAFF. The CDR3 bases are TGCGCCAGCAGCTTTGACCTCCAGAACACTGAAGCTTTCTTT.

The V gene is TRBV15, the J gene TRBJ2-3; 9 bases match TRBD1. The germline gives CDR1 LNHNV, CDR2 YYDKDF (reference sequence). The CDR3 runs to 17 residues. With V trimmed by 0 bases and J by 2 bases, 6 bases remained unmatched. The CDR3 region has the DNA TGTGCCACCAGCAGAGATTGGAACAGGGGGCACACAGATACGCAGTATTTT. Amino acids: CATSRDWNRGHTDTQYF.

The V call is TRBV20-1, the J call TRBJ2-1, with a weak D call TRBD2 (5 bases). CDR1 and CDR2 from the germline V gene are DFQATT and SNEGSKA (reference sequence). This CDR3 has 13 residues. V gave up 0 bases and J gave up 9 bases, with 12 bases separating them. The CDR3 spells CSARDMGSSEQFF. The DNA for the CDR3 is TGCAGTGCTAGAGATATGGGGAGCAGTGAGCAGTTCTTC.

The CDR3 sequence: CASSLRLAVAYEQYF. CDR3 sequence (DNA): TGTGCCAGCAGCTTACGACTAGCGGTTGCCTACGAGCAGTACTTC. The gene calls are TRBV5-6 and TRBJ2-7; TRBD2 matches at 9 bases. The CDR3 runs to 15 residues. The V segment lost 2 bases and the J segment 2 bases; nucleotides outside the gene matches: 5. The germline CDR1 and CDR2 sequences are SGHDT and YYEEEE. Full variable domain (remainder filled in from reference TRBV5-6 and TRBJ2-7): DAGVTQSPTHLIKTRGQQVTLRCSPKSGHDTVSWYQQALGQGPQFIFQYYEEEERQRGNFPDRFSGHQFPNYSSELNVNALLLGDSALYLCASSLRLAVAYEQYFGPGTRLTVT.

This rearrangement joins TRBV7-8 to TRBJ1-1, with D perhaps TRBD1 (5 bases). The ends were cut back, 5 bases at V and 6 bases at J, with 16 bases in the middle. Germline V gene sequence: CDR1 SGHVS, CDR2 FQNEAQ. The CDR3 sequence is 14 residues long. The chain's CDR3 is CASSAYRQGSEAFF. The CDR3 DNA reads TGTGCCAGCAGCGCTTACAGGCAGGGCTCTGAAGCTTTCTTT.

The rearrangement links TRBV7-9 to TRBJ2-3, with D possibly TRBD2 on 5 matching bases. The ends were cut back, 5 bases at V and 6 bases at J, with 15 bases in the middle. Per germline, CDR1 SEHNR and CDR2 FQNEAQ (reference sequence). CDR3 size: 14 residues. CDR3 amino acids: CASSPAAHRDTQYF. For the CDR3, the DNA is TGTGCCAGCAGCCCAGCGGCTCACCGGGATACGCAGTATTTT. The full variable domain, with the rest looked up from reference TRBV7-9 and TRBJ2-3, is DTGVSQNPRHKITKRGQNVTFRCDPISEHNRLYWYRQTLGQGPEFLTYFQNEAQLEKSRLLSDRFSAERPKGSFSTLEIQRTEQGDSAMYLCASSPAAHRDTQYFGPGTRLTVL.

In this sample, this clonotype turned up a few times. The chain carries TRBV12-3 or TRBV12-4 and TRBJ1-2; D gene unclear. The CDR3 runs 12 residues. Between the trimmed V and J ends, which lost 2 bases and 5 bases, there was a span of 6 bases. For the CDR3, the DNA is TGTGCCAGCAGTTTATCAGTTTATGGCTACACCTTC. It codes for CASSLSVYGYTF.

The V and J genes are TRBV11-2 and TRBJ2-2; tentative D call: TRBD1 (6 bases). Trimming removed 5 bases at V and 5 bases at J, with 15 bases between. Germline V gene lookup returns CDR1 SGHAT and CDR2 FQNNGV. The CDR3 is made up of 15 amino acids. In nucleotides, the CDR3 is TGTGCCAGCAGCGTCACAACAGGGTTAACCGGGGAGCTGTTTTTT. Translating gives CASSVTTGLTGELFF.